The TCR beta chain described here comes from a study of T cell repertoires in cytomegalovirus infection. Study-wide context: Matching HLA type and CMV infection were both indicated by public TCR beta signatures.

TCRdb used MiXCR to reprocess the reads, holding one entry per CDR3 protein. The sample consists of around 900,000 distinct CDR3 sequences, around 30% of them appearing once. The CDR3 runs to 13 residues. CDR1 and CDR2 (germline): SGHVS, FQNEAQ. Trimming removed 5 bases at V and 6 bases at J, with 14 bases between. This clonotype appeared many times. Its antigen is still unknown. The TCR sequence derives from a human donor in good health (CMV status not recorded). Some clones in this sample may be carry-over from other donors' samples. Source: cultured CD8+ T cells from PBMCs, taken from culture after CMV antigen stimulation. The chain carries TRBV7-8 and TRBJ2-7; D may match TRBD1 or TRBD2 (6 bases each). This CDR3 is CASSPRGDIEQYF. In DNA, the CDR3 is TGTGCCAGCAGCCCTAGGGGGGACATCGAGCAGTACTTC.